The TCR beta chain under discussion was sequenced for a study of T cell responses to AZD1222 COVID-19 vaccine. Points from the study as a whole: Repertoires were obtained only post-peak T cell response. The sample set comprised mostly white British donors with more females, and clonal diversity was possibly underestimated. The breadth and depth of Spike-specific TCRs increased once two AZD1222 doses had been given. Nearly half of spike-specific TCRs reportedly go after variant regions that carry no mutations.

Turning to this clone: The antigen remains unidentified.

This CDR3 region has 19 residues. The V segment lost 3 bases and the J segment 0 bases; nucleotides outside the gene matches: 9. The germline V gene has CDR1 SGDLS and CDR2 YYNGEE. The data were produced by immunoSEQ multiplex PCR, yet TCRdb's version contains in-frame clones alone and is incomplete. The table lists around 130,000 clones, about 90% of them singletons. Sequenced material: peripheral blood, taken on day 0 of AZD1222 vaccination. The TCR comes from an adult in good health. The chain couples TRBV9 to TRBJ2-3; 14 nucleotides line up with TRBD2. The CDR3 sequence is CASSAPTSGGAVSTDTQYF. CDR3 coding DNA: TGTGCCAGCAGCGCTCCGACTAGCGGGGGGGCCGTTAGCACAGATACGCAGTATTTT.